These 14 T cell receptor beta chains originate from one sample sequenced in a study of T-cell memory formation after mild COVID-19. TCRdb ran MiXCR on the 5' RACE reads and lists one entry per CDR3 protein. Of 300,000 to 400,000 distinct CDR3 sequences listed, 28% were seen once; the top ten hold 13%. Sequenced: PBMCs or a T cell subset sorted from them (not recorded which). The receptors stem from an adult woman who had mild COVID-19 (a few samples of this study predate the infection). Cell type and time point are not known.

This clonotype has at least ten counts. This chain links TRBV7-2 with TRBJ1-3; D remains unclear. The V and J ends lost 5 bases and 0 bases respectively, with 11 bases between them. The CDR3 length is 15 residues. Germline V lookup: CDR1 SGHTA, CDR2 FQGNSA. The CDR3 DNA reads TGTGCCAGCAGCCTAGGACGGAGCTCTGGAAACACCATATATTTT. It codes for CASSLGRSSGNTIYF.

There are a few counts of this clonotype. This sequence joins TRBV4-1 and TRBJ1-1; a possible D gene is TRBD1 (6 bases). The germline V and J ends were trimmed by 0 bases and 5 bases, with 22 bases remaining between them. CDR1 is MGHRA, CDR2 YSYEKL, per germline. There are 18 residues in the CDR3. The DNA of the CDR3 is TGCGCCAGCAGCCAAGATCAACCGGACAGTTTCAGTTTGACTGAAGCTTTCTTT. Protein: CASSQDQPDSFSLTEAFF.

This clonotype was detected a few times. The chain is built from TRBV12-3 or TRBV12-4 and TRBJ1-2; no clear D gene. The V gene lost 5 bases and the J gene lost 6 bases, with 13 bases spanning the gap. This CDR3 is built from 13 residues. DNA for the CDR3: TGTGCCAGCAGTAAGCTTTGGTCTGATGGCTACACCTTC. Protein: CASSKLWSDGYTF.

The table lists this clonotype with a few counts. The rearrangement uses TRBV7-3 and TRBJ2-2, with 8 bases matching TRBD2. The CDR3 spans 16 residues. Germline V gene lookup returns CDR1 SGHTA and CDR2 FQGTGA. Trimming took 5 bases from V and 6 from J; bases not matched to a gene: 11. This CDR3 reads CASSAAGLGVAGELFF. The DNA for the CDR3 is TGTGCCAGCAGCGCTGCGGGACTAGGGGTCGCCGGGGAGCTGTTTTTT.

This clonotype has just a few counts. The V and J genes are TRBV9 and TRBJ1-1; D is unclear. V was trimmed by 1 base and J by 3 bases, leaving 16 bases between them. Looked up from germline, CDR1 is SGDLS and CDR2 is YYNGEE. The CDR3 sequence is 16 residues long. The CDR3 here is CASSVSTGGPDTEAFF. CDR3 nucleotides: TGTGCCAGCAGCGTATCGACCGGAGGGCCTGACACTGAAGCTTTCTTT.

The J gene is TRBJ1-1, the V gene TRBV7-9; D remains ambiguous. V was pared by 4 bases and J by 0 bases, with 12 bases between. Per germline, CDR1 SEHNR and CDR2 FQNEAQ (reference sequence). The CDR3 extends over 15 amino acids. The CDR3: CASSSPGFVNTEAFF. The CDR3 DNA sequence: TGTGCCAGCAGCTCCCCTGGGTTTGTGAACACTGAAGCTTTCTTT.

The V gene is TRBV19, the J gene TRBJ2-2; 11 bases align to TRBD2. Germline lookup yields CDR1 LNHDA and CDR2 SQIVND (reference sequence). The junction had 7 bases not matched to a gene; V was cut back by 7 bases and J by 6 bases. The length of the CDR3 is 15 residues. CDR3 sequence: CASTYSGRGAGELFF. CDR3 DNA: TGTGCCAGTACATATAGCGGGAGGGGCGCCGGGGAGCTGTTTTTT.

This clonotype was detected a few times. The chain couples TRBV2 to TRBJ2-1; weak D call: TRBD1 (6 bases). This CDR3 is 15 amino acids long. With 2 bases removed from V and 2 bases from J, the gap between germline ends came to 10 bases. The germline V gene has CDR1 SNHLY and CDR2 FYNNEI. The chain's CDR3 is CASSETAGAYNEQFF. The DNA of the CDR3 is TGTGCCAGCAGTGAAACGGCAGGGGCCTACAATGAGCAGTTCTTC.

The chain joins TRBV4-2 to TRBJ2-1, with TRBD2 matching over 7 bases. The CDR3 length is 13 residues. Germline-derived CDR1 and CDR2 are LGHNA and YNFKEQ. V shed 0 bases and J 12 bases; nucleotides not matched to a gene: 5. The CDR3 here is CASSQDQSSGQFF. The CDR3 DNA is TGTGCCAGCAGCCAAGATCAGTCTAGCGGGCAGTTCTTC.

This clonotype was detected many times. This chain connects TRBV3-1 to TRBJ2-7; D tentatively reads TRBD1 or TRBD2 (5 bases each). V was shortened by 4 bases and J by 2 bases, with 15 bases between the two germline ends. This CDR3 has 15 amino acids. Germline CDR1 and CDR2: LGHDT and YNNKEL (reference sequence). DNA of the CDR3: TGTGCCAGCAGCCGAGCCAGGGACCCCGCCTACGAGCAGTACTTC. This codes for CASSRARDPAYEQYF.

This clonotype occurred a few times. V usage is TRBV25-1 and J usage is TRBJ2-2; D is unresolved. The germline V gene encodes CDR1 MGHDK and CDR2 SYGVNS. The CDR3 is 13 amino acids. The V gene lost 1 base and the J gene lost 7 bases, with 7 bases spanning the gap. This CDR3 is CASSEFGNGELFF. The CDR3 coding sequence is TGTGCCAGCAGTGAATTTGGTAACGGGGAGCTGTTTTTT.

This clonotype was seen only once. The chain recombines TRBV11-2 with TRBJ2-5; 9 nucleotides align to TRBD2. This CDR3 has 15 amino acids. Germline CDR1 reads SGHAT; CDR2 reads FQNNGV. The V segment lost 5 bases and the J segment 2 bases; nucleotides outside the gene matches: 6. The CDR3 region is CASSPQRGVQETQYF. In DNA, the CDR3 is TGTGCCAGCAGCCCACAGCGGGGGGTGCAAGAGACCCAGTACTTC.

The chain has TRBV11-2 and TRBJ2-3, with D unresolved. The CDR3 consists of 13 residues. Germline V gene lookup returns CDR1 SGHAT and CDR2 FQNNGV. The V end was cut by 4 bases, the J end by 7 bases, with 12 bases between. CDR3 protein: CASSSLTRNTQYF. In DNA, the CDR3 is TGTGCCAGCAGCTCCCTGACGCGAAATACGCAGTATTTT.

This clonotype has just a few counts. This chain links TRBV20-1 with TRBJ2-1; TRBD2 matches at 11 bases. Germline assignment: CDR1 DFQATT and CDR2 SNEGSKA (reference sequence). V trimming: 2 bases; J trimming: 8 bases; junction bases outside the gene matches: 8. The CDR3 totals 15 residues. For the CDR3, the DNA is TGCAGTGCTAGAAATAGCGGGAGGGCCGGGGATGAGCAGTTCTTC. Encoded protein: CSARNSGRAGDEQFF.